The source of this T cell receptor (beta chain) is a study of early T cells in non-severe SARS-CoV-2 infection. Whole-study context: Chains were unpaired, as sequencing was done on bulk RNA from unsorted whole blood. Overall study findings and caveats: Anti-spike CD8 responses were favored in VDJdb matching, and private and CD4 specificities were missed.

Turning to this clonotype: Its antigen is currently unknown.

Individually, cDNA molecules had unique molecular identifiers attached to them. From the 5' RACE reads, TCRdb called clonotypes with MiXCR, one entry per CDR3 protein. Among roughly 100,000 distinct CDR3 sequences listed, 10% to 15% were seen once. Between the trimmed V and J ends, which lost 5 bases and 6 bases, there was a span of 6 bases. Germline values: CDR1 SQVTM, CDR2 ANQGSEA. The CDR3 totals 10 residues. V is TRBV29-1 and J is TRBJ2-3; D is unresolved. The sample comprised whole blood. The sequence was obtained from an adult who was a healthcare worker with PCR-confirmed SARS-CoV-2 infection or an uninfected control (not recorded which). For the CDR3, the DNA is TGCAGCGTTTTCGAGGATACGCAGTATTTT. This encodes CSVFEDTQYF.